These 17 T cell receptor beta chains originate from one sample sequenced in a study of graft-versus-host responses after intestinal transplantation. Which antigens these TCRs recognize remains unknown. Sequenced by immunoSEQ multiplex PCR; TCRdb stores in-frame clones only, minus some. The sample lists approximately 49,000 clones; around 89% were seen once. Sequencing used unstimulated CD4+ T cells sorted from spleen or lymph node cells, obtained before transplant. These receptors were obtained from a human donor who was the organ donor for an intestinal transplant.

The chain is built from TRBV5-1 and TRBJ1-2; D is uncertain. CDR3 size: 15 residues. Germline CDR1 reads SGHRS; CDR2 reads YFSETQ. Trimming took 0 bases from V and 8 from J, leaving 17 bases between them. The CDR3 bases are TGCGCCAGCAGCTTGGACGTCGGAGGATCTGACGGCTACACCTTC. It codes for CASSLDVGGSDGYTF.

The chain couples TRBV5-1 to TRBJ2-3; TRBD2 matches 8 bases. Germline V gene lookup returns CDR1 SGHRS and CDR2 YFSETQ. There are 16 residues in the CDR3. V lost 6 bases, J lost 3 bases, and 12 bases stayed unmatched. The CDR3 region is CASTLDTGGPTDTQYF. Written as DNA, the CDR3 is TGCGCCAGCACCCTGGATACGGGAGGGCCGACAGATACGCAGTATTTT.

CDR3 amino acids: CASSIQGAINEQFF. The CDR3 nucleotides are TGTGCCAGTAGTATACAGGGGGCAATCAATGAGCAGTTCTTC. V gene TRBV19 combines with J gene TRBJ2-1, with TRBD1 identical over 8 bases. Germline CDR1 is LNHDA and CDR2 is SQIVND (reference sequence). The junction had 3 bases not matched to a gene; V was cut back by 2 bases and J by 6 bases. The CDR3 extends over 14 amino acids.

Regarding this clone: The sample carries other DNA sequences with the same CDR3. The rearrangement uses TRBV28 and TRBJ1-2; D is possibly TRBD1 (5 bases). Germline V gene data show CDR1 as MDHEN and CDR2 as SYDVKM. V was trimmed by 2 bases and J by 4 bases, leaving 5 bases between them. This CDR3 has 12 amino acids. The CDR3, as DNA: TGTGCCAGCAGTTTACAGGGCTATGGCTACACCTTC. Protein: CASSLQGYGYTF.

The rearrangement uses TRBV19 and TRBJ1-6; the match to TRBD1 covers 7 bases. This CDR3 region has 14 residues. Germline V gene lookup returns CDR1 LNHDA and CDR2 SQIVND (reference sequence). Trimming took 4 bases from V and 10 from J; bases not matched to a gene: 7. Here the CDR3 reads CASSTDRDRSPLHF. CDR3 nucleotide sequence: TGTGCCAGTAGTACAGATCGGGACAGATCACCCCTCCACTTT.

The chain links TRBV28 to TRBJ2-2; a weak D match, TRBD1 (5 bases). From germline, CDR1 is MDHEN and CDR2 SYDVKM. The CDR3 is 16 residues long. V was trimmed by 5 bases and J by 5 bases, leaving 18 bases between them. The CDR3 DNA reads as TGTGCCAGCAGTCATTTAATCTTCAGGGAAACCGGGGAGCTGTTTTTT. Translated: CASSHLIFRETGELFF.

As DNA, the CDR3 is TGCAGCAAGACCGTAGCGGGAGATTACAATGAGCAGTTCTTC. It translates to CSKTVAGDYNEQFF. The chain combines TRBV29-1 with TRBJ2-1; 9 bases agree with TRBD2. The junction had 9 bases not matched to a gene; V was cut back by 8 bases and J by 4 bases. Germline CDR1 and CDR2: SQVTM and ANQGSEA. This CDR3 region has 14 residues.

In DNA, the CDR3 is TGCGCCAGCAGCCAAGGAGTAGAGGGAGGGATCCAAGAGACCCAGTACTTC. Its protein product is CASSQGVEGGIQETQYF. The V call is TRBV4-1, the J call TRBJ2-5; 7 positions match TRBD2. The junction had 9 bases not matched to a gene; V was cut back by 1 base and J by 1 base. There are 17 residues in the CDR3. Germline V gives CDR1 MGHRA, CDR2 YSYEKL.

This rearrangement joins TRBV2 to TRBJ1-2, with 7 nucleotides matching TRBD1. Losses at the gene ends were 6 bases for V and 8 bases for J; bases not matched to a gene: 6. CDR3 length equals 12 residues. Per germline, CDR1 SNHLY and CDR2 FYNNEI. The CDR3, as DNA: TGTGCCAGCAGCGGGGACAGTCAAGGCTACACCTTC. This sequence encodes CASSGDSQGYTF. Based on the CDR3 plus reference TRBV2 and TRBJ1-2, the full variable domain is EPEVTQTPSHQVTQMGQEVILRCVPISNHLYFYWYRQILGQKVEFLVSFYNNEISEKSEIFDDQFSVERPDGSNFTLKIRSTKLEDSAMYFCASSGDSQGYTFGSGTRLTVV.

The J gene is TRBJ2-3, the V gene TRBV19, with 10 bases that match TRBD2. Germline CDR1 is LNHDA and CDR2 is SQIVND (reference sequence). V trimming: 6 bases; J trimming: 4 bases; junction bases outside the gene matches: 10. CDR3 length: 16 residues. The CDR3, as DNA: TGTGCCAGTAGGGACCCGGGACTAGCGAGATCAGATACGCAGTATTTT. This translates into CASRDPGLARSDTQYF.

The V call is TRBV6-1, the J call TRBJ1-1; possible D gene TRBD1, 6 bases. The CDR3 totals 12 residues. The germline V gene has CDR1 MNHNS and CDR2 SASEGT. Trimming left V 10 bases short and J 1 base short, with 10 bases between. The CDR3 nucleotides are TGTGCCACCTCCAGGGGGAACACTGAAGCTTTCTTT. This codes for CATSRGNTEAFF.

The chain is built from TRBV7-2 and TRBJ1-3; no firm D call. With 1 base removed from V and 4 bases from J, the gap between germline ends came to 5 bases. The CDR3 has 13 amino acids. Per germline, CDR1 SGHTA and CDR2 FQGNSA. The CDR3 sequence: CASSLGRGNTIYF. CDR3 bases: TGTGCCAGCAGCTTAGGTCGGGGAAACACCATATATTTT.

The chain recombines TRBV7-2 with TRBJ2-6, with 8 bases aligning to TRBD1. Germline loops: CDR1 SGHTA, CDR2 FQGNSA. J gave up 5 bases and V 5 bases, and 11 bases lay outside the gene matches. The length of the CDR3 is 17 residues. CDR3 amino acids: CASSPGQGRGWANVLTF. For the CDR3, the DNA is TGTGCCAGCAGCCCTGGACAGGGAAGGGGCTGGGCCAACGTCCTGACTTTC.

Judged by abundance, this clone is medium-sized. This chain links TRBV2 with TRBJ2-2; 8 positions agree with TRBD2. This CDR3 is 14 amino acids long. The ends lost 6 bases at V and 5 bases at J; junction bases unmatched: 5. The germline V gene has CDR1 SNHLY and CDR2 FYNNEI. This CDR3 reads CASRSGSRTGELFF. The CDR3 DNA is TGTGCCAGCAGGAGCGGGAGCCGAACCGGGGAGCTGTTTTTT.

The chain links TRBV27 to TRBJ1-1, with D perhaps matching TRBD1 (5 bases). Deletions cut 7 bases from V and 2 bases from J, with 11 bases between. CDR1 MNHEY and CDR2 SMNVEV come from the germline V gene (reference sequence). The CDR3 has 13 amino acids. CDR3 residues: CASMATVNTEAFF. CDR3 nucleotide sequence: TGTGCCAGCATGGCGACAGTTAACACTGAAGCTTTCTTT.

CDR3 DNA sequence: TGTGCCGTAACCGGACAGTCATCCTACGAGCAGTACTTC. Encoded protein: CAVTGQSSYEQYF. This chain joins TRBV6-5 and TRBJ2-7, with D possibly being TRBD1 (6 bases). The CDR3 contains 13 residues. Germline CDR1 and CDR2: MNHEY and SVGAGI. V lost 11 bases to trimming and J lost 1 base, with 15 bases between them.

J is TRBJ1-6 and V is TRBV28; the D gene is possibly TRBD1 (6 bases). This CDR3 comprises 13 residues. V was trimmed by 8 bases and J by 6 bases, leaving 11 bases between them. CDR1 and CDR2 from the germline V gene are MDHEN and SYDVKM. The CDR3 DNA reads as TGTGCCAGCGGTGGACAGCTTAATTCACCCCTCCACTTT. This translates into CASGGQLNSPLHF. The full variable domain, rest sourced from reference TRBV28 and TRBJ1-6, is DVKVTQSSRYLVKRTGEKVFLECVQDMDHENMFWYRQDPGLGLRLIYFSYDVKMKEKGDIPEGYSVSREKKERFSLILESASTNQTSMYLCASGGQLNSPLHFGNGTRLTVT.